Listed below are T cell receptor beta chains from one sample, sequenced in a study of blood T cell repertoires in COVID-19. Using immunoSEQ multiplex PCR, the repertoire was profiled, and TCRdb retains in-frame clones only, with some absent. The sample has roughly 250,000 clones, roughly 93% seen once. The material sequenced was PBMCs or T cells enriched from blood (not recorded which). These receptors were obtained from a woman between 35 and 50 years old with acute COVID-19. CDR3s include the opening cysteine and the closing phenylalanine or tryptophan. D genes are given only for firm matches. Size tells how often a clone was seen (once, few, many) or the class of an expanded clone, and some rows leave it out.

>TRBV3-1/TRBV3-2|TRBJ2-2|few|-
CASSHPGFTLNTGELFF
TGTGCCAGCAGCCATCCAGGGTTCACCCTGAACACCGGGGAGCTGTTTTTT
>TRBV27|TRBJ2-1|-|TRBD2
CASRSFSSGNYNEQFF
TGTGCCAGCAGGTCCTTTTCGAGCGGGAACTACAATGAGCAGTTCTTC
>TRBV6-2/TRBV6-3|TRBJ1-2|once|-
CASSTRDPKGYTF
TGTGCCAGCAGTACGCGGGACCCAAAGGGCTACACCTTC
>TRBV18|TRBJ2-3|-|-
CASSPSAGSTDTQYF
TGTGCCAGCTCACCATCGGCAGGGAGCACAGATACGCAGTATTTT
>TRBV7-9|TRBJ1-1|-|TRBD1
CASRGQVNTEAFF
TGTGCCAGCAGGGGACAGGTGAACACTGAAGCTTTCTTT
>TRBV6-5|TRBJ1-2|-|-
CASFAPVGGYGYTF
TGTGCCAGCTTTGCCCCCGTCGGGGGTTATGGCTACACCTTC
>TRBV18|TRBJ2-3|-|TRBD2
CASSTRGTSGPTDTQYF
TGTGCCAGCTCAACGAGGGGGACTAGCGGCCCCACAGATACGCAGTATTTT
>TRBV18|TRBJ1-1|-|-
CASSPFRNTEAFF
TGTGCCAGCTCACCTTTTCGGAACACTGAAGCTTTCTTT
>TRBV5-1|TRBJ1-2|-|-
CASSLTGPNYGYTF
TGCGCCAGCAGCTTGACAGGACCTAACTATGGCTACACCTTC
>TRBV9|TRBJ2-7|-|-
CASSVESGGSYEQYF
TGTGCCAGCAGCGTAGAGTCAGGAGGCTCCTACGAGCAGTACTTC
>TRBV27|TRBJ1-5|-|-
CASSQFSNQPQHF
TGTGCCAGCAGTCAGTTTAGCAATCAGCCCCAGCATTTT
>TRBV5-1|TRBJ2-7|-|TRBD2
CASSLDQGGRQQYF
TGCGCCAGCAGCTTGGACCAGGGAGGGAGGCAGCAGTACTTC
>TRBV4-2|TRBJ2-1|-|-
CASSPTVSSYNEQFF
TGTGCCAGCAGCCCCACCGTGAGCTCCTACAATGAGCAGTTCTTC
>TRBV28|TRBJ1-5|-|-
CASSLAGVLLRPQHF
TGTGCCAGCAGTTTAGCGGGGGTGTTGCTCCGGCCCCAGCATTTT
>TRBV5-1|TRBJ1-1|-|TRBD1
CASSGGLDNRGNTEAFF
TGCGCCAGCAGCGGAGGACTGGATAACAGGGGGAACACTGAAGCTTTCTTT
>TRBV2|TRBJ2-3|-|TRBD2
CASSVMTSGGRDTQYF
TGTGCCAGCAGTGTAATGACTAGCGGGGGGAGAGATACGCAGTATTTT
>TRBV19|TRBJ1-1|-|-
CASSISGGSTEAFF
TGTGCCAGTAGTATATCGGGGGGGTCCACTGAAGCTTTCTTT
>TRBV2|TRBJ1-5|-|-
CASSEGLPQAQPQHF
TGTGCCAGCAGTGAGGGCCTACCCCAGGCTCAGCCCCAGCATTTT
>TRBV3-1/TRBV3-2|TRBJ2-6|-|TRBD1
CASSHLQGDPSGANVLTF
TGTGCCAGCAGCCACCTACAGGGGGACCCATCTGGGGCCAACGTCCTGACTTTC
>TRBV9|TRBJ2-1|-|-
CASSTDSSGEQFF
TGTGCCAGCAGCACGGACAGTTCTGGAGAGCAGTTCTTC
>TRBV6-5|TRBJ2-1|-|TRBD2
CASSYSTLAGDNEQFF
TGTGCCAGCAGTTACTCGACTCTAGCGGGAGACAATGAGCAGTTCTTC
>TRBV6-5|TRBJ2-3|few|TRBD1
CASRPRGLNTQYF
TGTGCCAGCAGACCCAGGGGGCTAAATACGCAGTATTTT
>TRBV11-3|TRBJ2-3|-|-
CASSLTGGGGDTQYF
TGTGCCAGCAGCTTAACAGGGGGGGGAGGAGATACGCAGTATTTT
>TRBV28|TRBJ1-5|-|TRBD1
CASSLFRDRGNQPQHF
TGTGCCAGCAGTTTATTTCGAGACAGGGGGAATCAGCCCCAGCATTTT
>TRBV18|TRBJ1-1|-|TRBD1
CASSPLAGTGGEAFF
TGTGCCAGCTCACCACTGGCCGGGACAGGGGGTGAAGCTTTCTTT
>TRBV27|TRBJ1-1|-|-
CASSQFEGGRGVAFF
TGTGCCAGCAGTCAATTTGAGGGGGGGCGAGGTGTAGCTTTCTTT
>TRBV29-1|TRBJ1-1|-|TRBD1
CSVRTGIRRSGTEAFF
TGCAGCGTTCGGACAGGGATAAGGAGGAGTGGCACTGAAGCTTTCTTT
>TRBV4-1|TRBJ2-3|-|-
CASSHGSLRPSTDTQYF
TGCGCCAGCAGCCATGGATCGCTGAGGCCTAGCACAGATACGCAGTATTTT
>TRBV5-6|TRBJ2-2|once|-
CASSSRTITGELFF
TGTGCCAGCAGCTCCCGGACTATCACCGGGGAGCTGTTTTTT
>TRBV7-9|TRBJ2-1|-|TRBD2
CASSFSGRGYGEQFF
TGTGCCAGCAGCTTTAGCGGGAGGGGTTATGGTGAGCAGTTCTTC
>TRBV5-1|TRBJ2-2|-|TRBD1
CASSTGQGLRNTGELFF
TGCGCCAGCAGCACCGGACAGGGATTACGGAACACCGGGGAGCTGTTTTTT
>TRBV3-1/TRBV3-2|TRBJ1-1|-|TRBD1
CASSPGLDRGFRAFF
TGTGCCAGCAGCCCAGGTTTAGACAGGGGTTTTCGAGCTTTCTTT
>TRBV19|TRBJ1-5|-|-
CASSTPRQGTQPQHF
TGTGCCAGTAGTACCCCCCGTCAGGGAACTCAGCCCCAGCATTTT
>TRBV15|TRBJ1-2|-|-
CATSREFGGESGGYTF
TGTGCCACCAGCAGAGAGTTTGGTGGGGAGTCGGGTGGCTACACCTTC
>TRBV29-1|TRBJ1-2|-|TRBD1
CSAGQGALGYTF
TGCAGCGCCGGACAGGGGGCGCTTGGCTACACCTTC
>TRBV19|TRBJ1-1|-|-
CASRTSGGGETEAFF
TGTGCCAGTAGGACGTCCGGGGGGGGTGAGACTGAAGCTTTCTTT
>TRBV7-2|TRBJ2-3|-|-
CASSLGGPTDTQYF
TGTGCCAGCAGCTTAGGGGGGCCCACAGATACGCAGTATTTT
>TRBV19|TRBJ2-7|-|TRBD1
CASEGTETYEQYF
TGTGCCAGTGAAGGGACAGAGACCTACGAGCAGTACTTC
>TRBV7-9|TRBJ2-3|-|TRBD2
CASSSPVGGIPDTQYF
TGTGCCAGCAGCTCCCCGGTGGGAGGGATCCCAGATACGCAGTATTTT
>TRBV5-8|TRBJ1-1|-|TRBD1
CASSYRQGAGTEAFF
TGTGCCAGCAGCTACCGACAGGGGGCAGGCACTGAAGCTTTCTTT
>TRBV5-1|TRBJ1-4|-|TRBD1
CASSLGSGTGSNEKLFF
TGCGCCAGCAGCTTGGGATCCGGGACAGGCTCTAATGAAAAACTGTTTTTT
>TRBV7-2|TRBJ1-2|-|TRBD1
CASSLVRTGEGYTF
TGTGCCAGCAGCTTAGTTAGGACAGGAGAAGGCTACACCTTC
>TRBV19|TRBJ2-3|-|-
CASSPSRGGALDTQYF
TGTGCCAGTAGTCCTTCCCGTGGAGGGGCCTTAGATACGCAGTATTTT
>TRBV6-5|TRBJ2-7|few|TRBD1
CASSYTGTGVEQYF
TGTGCCAGCAGTTACACCGGGACAGGGGTCGAGCAGTACTTC
>TRBV24-1|TRBJ1-2|-|TRBD1
CATSDAGTDYGYTF
TGTGCCACCAGTGATGCTGGGACAGACTATGGCTACACCTTC
>TRBV7-9|TRBJ2-2|-|TRBD2
CASSSKRDFLHTGELFF
TGTGCCAGCAGCTCAAAGCGGGACTTCCTTCACACCGGGGAGCTGTTTTTT
>TRBV6-5|TRBJ1-1|-|-
CASRIGLVNTEAFF
TGTGCCAGCAGAATAGGACTCGTGAACACTGAAGCTTTCTTT
>TRBV12-3/TRBV12-4|TRBJ1-1|-|-
CASTQRHRTEAFF
TGTGCCAGCACCCAAAGACATAGGACTGAAGCTTTCTTT
>TRBV19|TRBJ2-7|few|TRBD1
CASAGGDRSSYEQYF
TGTGCCAGTGCGGGTGGGGACAGGAGCTCCTACGAGCAGTACTTC
>TRBV2|TRBJ2-7|few|TRBD2
CACGLAGVYEQYF
TGTGCCTGTGGACTAGCGGGAGTCTACGAGCAGTACTTC
>TRBV5-1|TRBJ1-1|-|-
CASSFYRDKGTEAFF
TGCGCCAGCAGCTTCTACCGGGACAAGGGGACTGAAGCTTTCTTT
>TRBV18|TRBJ1-6|-|-
CASSLDSYNSPLHF
TGTGCCAGCTCACTAGACAGTTATAATTCACCCCTCCACTTT
>TRBV18|TRBJ2-7|-|TRBD1
CASSDEGTGTYEQYF
TGTGCCAGCTCGGATGAGGGGACAGGGACCTACGAGCAGTACTTC
>TRBV7-2|TRBJ1-2|once|-
CASSLVALRGYTF
TGTGCCAGCAGCTTAGTAGCGTTGAGGGGCTACACCTTC
>TRBV28|TRBJ2-7|few|TRBD1
CASSFGQGPSYEQYF
TGTGCCAGCAGCTTTGGACAGGGACCTTCCTACGAGCAGTACTTC
>TRBV29-1|TRBJ2-1|-|TRBD1
CSVGDRLLNEQFF
TGCAGCGTTGGGGACAGGCTACTCAATGAGCAGTTCTTC
>TRBV28|TRBJ1-4|-|TRBD1
CASTKRTGAGEKLFF
TGTGCCAGCACCAAGAGGACAGGGGCGGGTGAAAAACTGTTTTTT
>TRBV12-3/TRBV12-4|TRBJ2-5|-|-
CASSLGLPETQYF
TGTGCCAGCAGTCTGGGGCTGCCTGAGACCCAGTACTTC
>TRBV4-2|TRBJ2-1|-|TRBD1
CASSRTGDRGNEQFF
TGTGCCAGCAGCCGAACGGGGGACAGGGGCAATGAGCAGTTCTTC